What follows are 17 T cell receptor beta chains derived from one specimen sequenced in a study of human T cells and chemical hapten exposure. Noted time point: pre-sensitization, week 0. Treatment defined: therapeutic diphenylcyclopropenone sensitization with weekly scalp DPC. A single record per CDR3 protein comes from TCRdb applying MiXCR to the RACE reads. This sample yields about 120,000 distinct CDR3 sequences, of which roughly 14% are seen a single time; 2.5% to 3% belongs to the top ten. This sample comprised whole blood, obtained in connection with sensitization to the hapten diphenylcyclopropenone (DPC). The receptors were sampled from a woman younger than 30 with alopecia areata. Some clones in this sample may be carry-over from other donors' samples.

This clonotype was recorded a few times. The chain joins TRBV15 to TRBJ1-1; TRBD1 matches at 7 bases. Losses at the gene ends were 3 bases for V and 3 bases for J; bases not matched to a gene: 4. CDR3 length: 14 amino acids. Germline lookup yields CDR1 LNHNV and CDR2 YYDKDF (reference sequence). CDR3 sequence (DNA): TGTGCCACCAGCAGGACAGGGTTGCACACTGAAGCTTTCTTT. Translating it yields CATSRTGLHTEAFF.

The chain recombines TRBV4-2 with TRBJ2-7, with 10 bases that match TRBD2. Germline lookup yields CDR1 LGHNA and CDR2 YNFKEQ. V dropped 0 bases and J dropped 9; count of bases not matched to a gene: 8. The CDR3 covers 15 residues. This CDR3 reads CASSQDASGGVGQYF. The CDR3 region has the DNA TGTGCCAGCAGCCAAGATGCTAGCGGGGGAGTTGGGCAGTACTTC.

The sample holds many counts of this clonotype. This rearrangement joins TRBV30 to TRBJ2-1; 7 nucleotides align to TRBD1. The junction had 11 bases not matched to a gene; V was cut back by 3 bases and J by 3 bases. The CDR3 totals 16 residues. Germline V lookup: CDR1 GTSNPN, CDR2 SVGIG (reference sequence). CDR3 DNA: TGTGCCTGGAGGCCAACCCGGGACAGAGTCTACAATGAGCAGTTCTTC. Protein product: CAWRPTRDRVYNEQFF.

This clonotype has a count of ten or more. The V gene is TRBV7-8, the J gene TRBJ2-1, with 13 bases that match TRBD2. The length of the CDR3 is 16 residues. Germline V gives CDR1 SGHVS, CDR2 FQNEAQ. The J segment lost 10 bases and the V segment lost 5 bases, leaving 11 bases of the junction unmatched. The CDR3 reads CASSPSPGLAGVEQFF. Here the CDR3 DNA reads TGTGCCAGCAGCCCCTCCCCTGGACTAGCGGGGGTAGAGCAGTTCTTC.

This clonotype has a count of ten or more. This chain connects TRBV4-3 to TRBJ2-2, with TRBD2 matching 13 bases. Germline CDR1 and CDR2: LGHNA and YSLEER. The CDR3 sequence is 17 residues long. The V segment lost 4 bases and the J segment 4 bases; nucleotides outside the gene matches: 6. CDR3 region: CASSLGTSGAGTGELFF. CDR3 bases: TGCGCCAGCAGCCTCGGGACTAGCGGGGCTGGCACCGGGGAGCTGTTTTTT.

Many counts were recorded for this clonotype. The V gene is TRBV18, the J gene TRBJ1-4, with a tentative D call TRBD1 (6 bases). Germline V lookup: CDR1 KGHSH, CDR2 LQKENI. Between the trimmed V and J ends, which lost 0 bases and 7 bases, there was a span of 12 bases. The CDR3 extends over 15 amino acids. Written as DNA, the CDR3 is TGTGCCAGCTCACCACCTGAGGGGGGTTTTGAAAAACTGTTTTTT. It translates to CASSPPEGGFEKLFF.

This clonotype was observed many times. This chain links TRBV6-2 or TRBV6-3 with TRBJ2-3; TRBD1 might be the D (7 bases). CDR3 length equals 14 residues. CDR1 MNHEY and CDR2 SVGEGT come from the germline V gene. V lost 0 bases to trimming and J lost 10 bases, with 14 bases between them. CDR3 sequence (DNA): TGTGCCAGCAGTTACTCCCCCCAGGGGGGTGCGCAGTATTTT. It yields the protein CASSYSPQGGAQYF.

This rearrangement joins TRBV19 to TRBJ2-7, with TRBD1 matching over 11 bases. The CDR3 spans 15 residues. CDR1 is LNHDA and CDR2 is SQIVND in the germline V gene (reference sequence). V gave up 6 bases and J gave up 0 bases; unmatched junction bases: 4. The CDR3 protein is CASRWGTGGSYEQYF. As DNA, the CDR3 is TGTGCCAGTAGATGGGGGACAGGGGGCTCCTACGAGCAGTACTTC.

This clonotype was seen more than once but under ten times. The chain has TRBV6-2 or TRBV6-3 and TRBJ1-5; D may be TRBD1 (5 bases). Germline V gene lookup returns CDR1 MNHEY and CDR2 SVGEGT. The germline V and J ends were trimmed by 4 bases and 2 bases, with 15 bases remaining between them. This CDR3 has 16 residues. The CDR3 protein is CASSSGGGVGNQPQHF. The CDR3 nucleotides read TGTGCCAGCAGTTCCGGTGGAGGGGTCGGCAATCAGCCCCAGCATTTT.

The rearrangement uses TRBV4-3 and TRBJ1-1, with D maybe TRBD1 (6 bases). The ends were cut back, 1 base at V and 8 bases at J, with 17 bases in the middle. The CDR3 spans 15 residues. The germline V gene encodes CDR1 LGHNA and CDR2 YSLEER. This CDR3 reads CASSQAGRGKGEAFF. CDR3 DNA: TGCGCCAGCAGCCAAGCTGGCAGGGGAAAGGGGGAAGCTTTCTTT.

The gene calls are TRBV11-3 and TRBJ1-1; 7 nucleotides line up with TRBD1. Trimming cost V 1 base and J 1 base; bases outside gene matches: 6. The germline V gene has CDR1 SGHNT and CDR2 YENEEA. This CDR3 comprises 16 residues. The chain's CDR3 is CASSLGVRGSNTEAFF. The CDR3 DNA reads TGTGCCAGCAGCTTAGGCGTCAGGGGGTCGAACACTGAAGCTTTCTTT. The full variable domain, completed using reference TRBV11-3 and TRBJ1-1, is EAGVVQSPRYKIIEKKQPVAFWCNPISGHNTLYWYLQNLGQGPELLIRYENEEAVDDSQLPKDRFSAERLKGVDSTLKIQPAELGDSAVYLCASSLGVRGSNTEAFFGQGTRLTVV.

The V gene is TRBV5-1, the J gene TRBJ2-7; D gene ambiguous. V dropped 2 bases and J dropped 1 base, with 10 bases sitting between them. CDR1 is SGHRS and CDR2 is YFSETQ in the germline V gene. The CDR3 consists of 14 residues. CDR3 protein: CASSFGQLSYEQYF. For the CDR3, the DNA is TGCGCCAGCAGCTTTGGTCAACTGTCCTACGAGCAGTACTTC.

This clonotype has more than one count but fewer than ten. V and J are TRBV3-1 and TRBJ2-1; D is unclear. The V gene lost 0 bases and the J gene lost 0 bases, with 9 bases spanning the gap. This CDR3 contains 16 residues. The germline gives CDR1 LGHDT, CDR2 YNNKEL (reference sequence). The CDR3 loop is CASSQESVVSYNEQFF. The CDR3 DNA reads as TGTGCCAGCAGCCAAGAATCCGTAGTCTCCTACAATGAGCAGTTCTTC.

This clonotype was recorded a few times. The chain carries TRBV19 and TRBJ2-1; TRBD2 aligns across 8 bases. Germline V gene lookup returns CDR1 LNHDA and CDR2 SQIVND (reference sequence). This CDR3 region has 14 residues. Trimming took 5 bases from V and 2 from J; bases not matched to a gene: 2. CDR3: CASSHGGAYNEQFF. For the CDR3, the DNA is TGTGCCAGTAGTCACGGGGGGGCCTACAATGAGCAGTTCTTC.

This clonotype has a count of ten or more. This chain uses TRBV12-3 or TRBV12-4 with TRBJ2-2; 8 bases agree with TRBD1. The trim removed 4 bases at V and 0 bases at J, leaving 7 bases unmatched. CDR3 length: 17 residues. CDR3 in amino acids: CASSSARQGTNTGELFF. CDR3 coding DNA: TGTGCCAGCAGTTCGGCCAGACAGGGGACGAACACCGGGGAGCTGTTTTTT.

The genes are TRBV6-5 and TRBJ2-3; D is perhaps TRBD1 or TRBD2 (5 bases each). V was cut by 7 bases and J by 2 bases, with 10 bases left in between. This CDR3 is 13 amino acids long. Germline loops: CDR1 MNHEY, CDR2 SVGAGI. Here the CDR3 DNA reads TGTGCCAGCAAGAGGGGCCACACAGATACGCAGTATTTT. This codes for CASKRGHTDTQYF.

There are a few counts of this clonotype. The CDR3 protein is CASSLDRGETQYF. In DNA form, the CDR3 reads TGTGCCAGCAGCTTAGATCGGGGGGAGACCCAGTACTTC. The chain combines TRBV11-2 with TRBJ2-5, with a tentative D call TRBD2 (6 bases). There are 13 residues in the CDR3. V lost 0 bases and J lost 5, with 7 bases in between. Germline values: CDR1 SGHAT, CDR2 FQNNGV.